This T cell receptor (beta chain) was recovered during a study of T cells in Graves' hyperthyroidism and ophthalmopathy. For the diagnoses, clinical symptoms, serum thyroxine and TRAb, thyroid ultrasound and orbital computed tomography were used. The authors took PBMCs from about 9.5 ml fresh peripheral blood. The investigators amplified TCR beta CDR3 regions from RNA transcripts. A first-round RT-PCR of the TCR CDR3 used the HTBI primer set. One entry per CDR3 protein results from TCRdb running MiXCR on the multiplex PCR reads. This table has about 280,000 distinct CDR3 sequences, about 25% appearing once. Broader study findings: Ophthalmopathy was identified by the model a median around 6.3 months ahead of onset.

The CDR3 is 14 amino acids. The germline CDR1 and CDR2 sequences are MNHEY and SVGEGT. V shed 2 bases, J shed 6 bases, and the junction held 5 bases outside the gene matches. Points on this clonotype: Its antigen is still unknown.

The J gene is TRBJ2-7, the V gene TRBV6-2 or TRBV6-3; 9 positions agree with TRBD2. The source is a man aged 40-50 years with Graves' hyperthyroidism that later progressed to Graves' ophthalmopathy. Specimen: blood. This CDR3 reads CASSYGLAGAEQYF. DNA of the CDR3: TGTGCCAGCAGTTACGGGTTAGCGGGGGCCGAGCAGTACTTC.